This T cell receptor (beta chain) was documented in a study of graft-versus-host responses after intestinal transplantation. Method: immunoSEQ multiplex PCR; TCRdb's copy keeps in-frame clones and lacks some. The sample lists about 50,000 clones; about nine tenths were seen once. Of note for this clone: The antigen is undetermined.

The CDR3 length is 14 residues. Germline lookup yields CDR1 MNHEY and CDR2 SVGAGI. Trimming removed 4 bases from V and 3 bases from J, with 10 bases in between. The sequences come from unstimulated CD4+ T cells sorted from spleen or lymph node cells, collected before transplant. This TCR was recovered from a human donor who was the organ donor for an intestinal transplant. The J gene is TRBJ1-5, the V gene TRBV6-5; D unresolved. In nucleotides, the CDR3 is TGTGCCAGCAGTTCGGGGAGGGACAATCAGCCCCAGCATTTT. This translates into CASSSGRDNQPQHF.